This is a list of T cell receptor beta chains from one sample in a study of T-cell memory formation after mild COVID-19. TCRdb re-called the 5' RACE reads with MiXCR, one entry per CDR3 protein. The sample consists of approximately 390,000 distinct CDR3 sequences, more than 15% of them appearing once. Sequences were obtained from PBMCs or a T cell subset sorted from them (not recorded which). The receptors were gathered from a man aged 18 to 35 who had mild COVID-19 (a few samples of this study predate the infection). Cell type and time point are not known. The CDR3 runs from the conserved cysteine through the conserved F or W. The order of the fields is CDR3 length, D gene, V gene, J gene, clone size, CDR3 DNA, CDR3 protein. A D gene is named only where the DNA matches it firmly. The size of a clone is reported for some rows only, either as once, few or many, or as a class for expanded clones.

length: 13
D: -
V: TRBV3-1
J: TRBJ2-3
size: many
DNA: TGTGCCAGCAGCCAAGTACTTGGCGTGACGCAGTATTTT
CDR3: CASSQVLGVTQYF

length: 14
D: TRBD1
V: TRBV6-2/TRBV6-3
J: TRBJ2-7
size: few
DNA: TGTGCCAGCAGTGCGACAGGGGGCTGGAACGAGCAGTACTTC
CDR3: CASSATGGWNEQYF

length: 15
D: -
V: TRBV4-3
J: TRBJ2-3
size: -
DNA: TGCGCCAGCAGCCCAGACGGGCGTCAGAGGGATACGCAGTATTTT
CDR3: CASSPDGRQRDTQYF

length: 13
D: -
V: TRBV7-9
J: TRBJ2-1
size: -
DNA: TGTGCCAGCAGCCCTAGACTGCTCAATGAGCAGTTCTTC
CDR3: CASSPRLLNEQFF

length: 15
D: TRBD1
V: TRBV12-3/TRBV12-4
J: TRBJ2-1
size: -
DNA: TGTGCCAGCAGTTACGGACAGGTGATCTACAATGAGCAGTTCTTC
CDR3: CASSYGQVIYNEQFF

length: 15
D: -
V: TRBV5-1
J: TRBJ1-2
size: -
DNA: TGCGCCAGCAGCCCTGGACCGGACAGTAACTATGGCTACACCTTC
CDR3: CASSPGPDSNYGYTF

length: 15
D: TRBD1
V: TRBV5-1
J: TRBJ2-2
size: few
DNA: TGCGCCAGCAGCTTACGGCAGGGGGCGGCCGGGGAGCTGTTTTTT
CDR3: CASSLRQGAAGELFF

length: 16
D: TRBD1
V: TRBV4-3
J: TRBJ1-6
size: -
DNA: TGCGCCAGCAGCCAGGACAGGGGTGGCGTGAGCTCACCCCTCCACTTT
CDR3: CASSQDRGGVSSPLHF

length: 14
D: -
V: TRBV7-2
J: TRBJ2-3
size: few
DNA: TGTGCCAGCAGCTTAGGCGGGGTTGCAGATACGCAGTATTTT
CDR3: CASSLGGVADTQYF

length: 15
D: -
V: TRBV7-9
J: TRBJ1-5
size: -
DNA: TGTGCCAGCAGCCGGGACGCCAGGGGAGATCAGCCCCAGCATTTT
CDR3: CASSRDARGDQPQHF

length: 14
D: -
V: TRBV6-5
J: TRBJ1-5
size: few
DNA: TGTGCCAGCAGTTACCGTGGGGGTTATCAGCCCCAGCATTTT
CDR3: CASSYRGGYQPQHF

length: 14
D: -
V: TRBV9
J: TRBJ1-1
size: many
DNA: TGTGCCAGCAGCCAGGGCGACAGGACGTACGAAGCTTTCTTT
CDR3: CASSQGDRTYEAFF

length: 12
D: -
V: TRBV12-3/TRBV12-4
J: TRBJ1-5
size: -
DNA: TGTGCCAGCAGCTTAGCGAGGCAGCCCCAGCATTTT
CDR3: CASSLARQPQHF

length: 13
D: TRBD2
V: TRBV20-1
J: TRBJ2-5
size: -
DNA: TGCAGTGTTATGACTAGCGGGGGACAGACCCAGTACTTC
CDR3: CSVMTSGGQTQYF

length: 16
D: TRBD1
V: TRBV5-5
J: TRBJ1-5
size: few
DNA: TGTGCCAGCAGCTTCCAGCCGGGACAGCTGAATCAGCCCCAGCATTTT
CDR3: CASSFQPGQLNQPQHF

length: 12
D: -
V: TRBV20-1
J: TRBJ1-2
size: few
DNA: TGCAGTGCGGCAGCCAGCCTTTATGGCTACACCTTC
CDR3: CSAAASLYGYTF

length: 18
D: TRBD2
V: TRBV20-1
J: TRBJ2-4
size: few
DNA: TGCAGTGCTAGAGGTCTAGCGGGGGTCTTAGGGATCAAAAACATTCAGTACTTC
CDR3: CSARGLAGVLGIKNIQYF

length: 15
D: -
V: TRBV12-3/TRBV12-4
J: TRBJ2-7
size: few
DNA: TGTGCCAGCAGTTTCCTTCACAGGGTTGGGGGGGAGCAGTACTTC
CDR3: CASSFLHRVGGEQYF

length: 13
D: -
V: TRBV12-3/TRBV12-4
J: TRBJ2-5
size: many
DNA: TGTGCCAGCAGTCCCCCGGGGACGGAGACCCAGTACTTC
CDR3: CASSPPGTETQYF

length: 14
D: TRBD1
V: TRBV7-3
J: TRBJ2-3
size: few
DNA: TGTGCCAGCAGCTTGGGACAGCTCACAGATACGCAGTATTTT
CDR3: CASSLGQLTDTQYF

length: 12
D: -
V: TRBV5-6
J: TRBJ1-1
size: few
DNA: TGTGCCAGCAGCCCCGGGACAACTGAAGCTTTCTTT
CDR3: CASSPGTTEAFF

length: 17
D: TRBD2
V: TRBV7-9
J: TRBJ2-5
size: -
DNA: TGTGCCAGCAGCCCAGGGAGGGCTAGCGGGGGGTCGGAGACCCAGTACTTC
CDR3: CASSPGRASGGSETQYF

length: 14
D: -
V: TRBV5-1
J: TRBJ2-5
size: few
DNA: TGCGCCAGCAGCTTGGCCTTGGGGCTAGAGACCCAGTACTTC
CDR3: CASSLALGLETQYF

length: 15
D: -
V: TRBV5-6
J: TRBJ2-6
size: -
DNA: TGTGCCACCGCGAGGGGAACCTCTGGGGCCAACGTCCTGACTTTC
CDR3: CATARGTSGANVLTF

length: 17
D: -
V: TRBV4-2
J: TRBJ2-3
size: -
DNA: TGTGCCAGCAGCTCCCCGGGAAAAACGACCCGCACAGATACGCAGTATTTT
CDR3: CASSSPGKTTRTDTQYF

length: 16
D: TRBD2
V: TRBV7-9
J: TRBJ2-3
size: few
DNA: TGTGCCAGCACACCGGAAGCGGGGGGGCGCACAGATACGCAGTATTTT
CDR3: CASTPEAGGRTDTQYF

length: 14
D: -
V: TRBV27
J: TRBJ2-1
size: few
DNA: TGTGCCAGCAGCGCCTTACAAGGCAGCAATGAGCAGTTCTTC
CDR3: CASSALQGSNEQFF

length: 16
D: -
V: TRBV7-6
J: TRBJ1-5
size: few
DNA: TGTGCCAGCAGCTTAGAAGGAGGGCCTAGCAATCAGCCCCAGCATTTT
CDR3: CASSLEGGPSNQPQHF

length: 17
D: -
V: TRBV28
J: TRBJ1-5
size: -
DNA: TGTGCCAGCAATTGGGGTTGGGGCCAAAGTCCTAATCAGCCCCAGCATTTT
CDR3: CASNWGWGQSPNQPQHF